This record concerns one T cell receptor (beta chain) sequence. What it recognizes is unknown. These data belong to a study of cytomegalovirus exposure and HLA in healthy donors. Study-wide results and limits: In most subjects, TCR beta sequences reportedly gave accurate predictions of HLA-A and HLA-B alleles. In vitro assays verified that a few CMV-associated chains recognized CMV antigens specifically.

Vbeta (60) and Jbeta (13) primers were used in the PCR. Profiled with immunoSEQ multiplex PCR; TCRdb holds only in-frame clones, not every one. The table lists about 72,000 clones. V lost 5 bases, J lost 2 bases, and 0 bases stayed unmatched. The CDR3 consists of 12 residues. The germline V gene has CDR1 GTSNPN and CDR2 SVGIG (reference sequence). The rearrangement uses TRBV30 and TRBJ2-7, with TRBD1 identical over 10 bases. This TCR came from a woman in her 40s in good health and CMV-seropositive. Material for sequencing was PBMCs. CDR3 coding DNA: TGTGCCTGGGGACAGGGGGCCTACGAGCAGTACTTC. This encodes CAWGQGAYEQYF.